This TCR beta chain was obtained from a study of T cells in Graves' hyperthyroidism and ophthalmopathy (dated by TCRdb to between 2018 and 2021). Study-level background: Peripheral blood samples were taken at the time of initial diagnosis, prior to any treatment. Whether ophthalmopathy could be predicted prospectively was tested in an independent validation cohort made up of 18 to 20 hyperthyroidism patients plus 17 patients who later progressed to ophthalmopathy. The paper describes TCR Vbeta CDR3 sequencing of more than 120 peripheral blood samples, made up of roughly 45 ophthalmopathy patients, roughly 75 hyperthyroidism patients and about 17 progressor patients. In over five Graves' hyperthyroidism patients, the study also compared T-cell repertoires from thyroid tissue with T-cell repertoires from blood. Following sampling, methimazole starting at 30 mg daily was given to hyperthyroidism patients, and high-dose intravenous methylprednisolone was given to ophthalmopathy patients. The roughly 94 discovery patients were randomly divided into training and test sets at a 7:3 ratio. To identify distinguishing TCR V-J signatures, a discovery cohort of roughly 100 patients was used, comprising 40 to 45 with Graves' ophthalmopathy and around 57 with stable Graves' hyperthyroidism. Study-level results and caveats: A 13 V-J signature model separated ophthalmopathy from stable hyperthyroidism, with approximately 87% sensitivity and 81% to 82% specificity in cross-validation and 80%/75% in testing. No statistical method was used to fix the sample size in advance, and group allocation was not hidden from the investigators. In validation, progression to ophthalmopathy was predicted by the model with approximately 67% sensitivity and 72.22% specificity, a median of around 6.5 months before onset. Most expanded thyroid clonotypes (frequency above 0.001) were also found in blood, which suggests that blood repertoires may mirror thyroid immune responses.

The sample holds many counts of this clonotype. It has no known antigen specificity. Per-nucleotide qualities are absent, and no much larger clonotype sits a single base away. TCR beta CDR3 regions were amplified from RNA transcripts. The first round of RT-PCR for the TCR CDR3 was performed with the HTBI primer set and the Qiagen OneStep RT-PCR kit. Libraries were constructed in a second round of multiplex PCR, after which size selection and purification were carried out. Libraries were sequenced paired-end with 100 bp reads on an Illumina HiSeq2000. Under the source paper's analysis protocol: SOAPnuke was used to process the raw data, with reads discarded if the reads contained adapters or uncalled bases, had a mean Phred below 15, or lacked an exact constant-primer or identifier match. High-quality paired reads were merged using COPE v1.2.5, and each unique nucleotide sequence was defined as a clonotype. Clonotypes were aligned to IMGT TRBV, TRBD and TRBJ reference segments using MiTCR v1.1. Only V-J combinations with frequency above 0.0001, covering about 99% of repertoires, were analysed. A TCS score was defined as the ratio between F50 (clonal expansion) and ExV (chaos), using BLOSUM62-based TCRdist between CDR3 peptides within each V-J. Welch's t-statistics and random forest reduced roughly 540 V-J features to roughly 13, which were used in a naive Bayes classifier (R e1071). TCRdb trimmed public reads at Q25 via fastp, called clones via MiXCR and kept in-frame beta chains. Rows matching on CDR3 protein sequence are summarized as one entry with the most common DNA and genes. These V and J calls rely on TCRdb rather than the paper's analysis. The sample table shows roughly 330,000 distinct CDR3 sequences, and about 15% are seen once. The ten largest clones take up 33% of the sample.

A patient counted as having stable Graves' hyperthyroidism if no progression to ophthalmopathy occurred over 18 months of follow-up. Hyperthyroidism patients were newly diagnosed, had a disease duration of under 2 months, and were aged 18 to 65 years. Exclusion was applied to patients with uncontrolled infections, other autoimmune diseases, pregnancy or lactation. Diagnoses relied on clinical symptoms, serum thyroxine and TRAb, thyroid ultrasound and orbital computed tomography. Ficoll-Paque density gradient centrifugation was used to isolate PBMCs from 10 ml of fresh peripheral blood. Total RNA was extracted with Trizol reagent, and quality was checked on an Agilent 2100 Bioanalyzer. The germline V gene gives CDR1 as SGHRS and CDR2 as YFSETQ. V and J are truncated by 0 bases and 2 bases respectively, leaving an intervening sequence of 12 bases. Spanning cysteine to phenylalanine, the CDR3 consists of 15 amino acids. The only DNA kept is the CDR3, 45 bases in frame from the first base.

This TCR derives from a man in his thirties or forties with Graves' hyperthyroidism. The chain was built from TRBV5-1 and TRBJ2-7, with TRBD2 tentatively as D gene (6 bases match). The sample consisted of blood. The CDR3 amino acid sequence is: CASSLVGGNAYEQYF. The bases are TGCGCCAGCAGCTTGGTAGGCGGGAACGCCTACGAGCAGTACTTC.